This T cell receptor beta chain appears in the sequencing data of a study of blood T cells in healthy people across ages. The study's findings and limits: Diversity figures derived from one million T cells were judged to underestimate the true value. A roughly linear fall in TCR beta diversity per million T cells was seen with increasing age.

Donors were systemically healthy Caucasian individuals from Russia aged roughly 6 to 95 years. Donors gave around 9.3 milliliters of peripheral blood apiece. CDR3 length: 15 amino acids. The V and J ends lost 5 bases and 1 base, in that order; junction bases with no gene match: 7. Germline CDR1 SGHTA, CDR2 FQGNSA. Together with a sample-barcoded 5' primer, a J-beta primer mix was included in a second PCR lasting roughly 6 to 12 cycles. TCRdb reprocessed the 5' RACE reads with MiXCR, giving one entry per CDR3 protein. The repertoire holds 800,000 to 950,000 distinct CDR3 sequences, with approximately 49% as singletons. This clonotype appeared a few times. Its antigen is unknown.

The chain combines TRBV7-2 with TRBJ2-7, with 8 bases that match TRBD1. What was sequenced was blood. The sequence was obtained from a man aged 30 to 45 in good health. The CDR3 here is CASSVGQGISYEQYF. CDR3 nucleotides: TGTGCCAGCAGCGTCGGACAGGGAATTTCCTACGAGCAGTACTTC.